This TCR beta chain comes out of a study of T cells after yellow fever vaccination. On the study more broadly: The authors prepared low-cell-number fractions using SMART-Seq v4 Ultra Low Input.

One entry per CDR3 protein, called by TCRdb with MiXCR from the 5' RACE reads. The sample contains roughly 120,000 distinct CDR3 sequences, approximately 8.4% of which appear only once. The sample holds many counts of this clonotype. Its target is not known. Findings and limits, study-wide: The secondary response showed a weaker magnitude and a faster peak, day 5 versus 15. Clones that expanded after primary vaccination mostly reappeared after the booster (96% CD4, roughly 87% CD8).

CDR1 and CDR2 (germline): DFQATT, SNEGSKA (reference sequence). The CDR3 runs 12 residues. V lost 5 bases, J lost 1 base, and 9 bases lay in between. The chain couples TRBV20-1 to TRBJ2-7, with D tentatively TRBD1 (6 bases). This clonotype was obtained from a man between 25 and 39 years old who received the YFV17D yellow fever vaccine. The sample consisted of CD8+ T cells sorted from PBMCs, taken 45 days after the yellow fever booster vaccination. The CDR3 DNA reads TGCAGTGCTCCCGGACAGTCCTACGAGCAGTACTTC. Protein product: CSAPGQSYEQYF.